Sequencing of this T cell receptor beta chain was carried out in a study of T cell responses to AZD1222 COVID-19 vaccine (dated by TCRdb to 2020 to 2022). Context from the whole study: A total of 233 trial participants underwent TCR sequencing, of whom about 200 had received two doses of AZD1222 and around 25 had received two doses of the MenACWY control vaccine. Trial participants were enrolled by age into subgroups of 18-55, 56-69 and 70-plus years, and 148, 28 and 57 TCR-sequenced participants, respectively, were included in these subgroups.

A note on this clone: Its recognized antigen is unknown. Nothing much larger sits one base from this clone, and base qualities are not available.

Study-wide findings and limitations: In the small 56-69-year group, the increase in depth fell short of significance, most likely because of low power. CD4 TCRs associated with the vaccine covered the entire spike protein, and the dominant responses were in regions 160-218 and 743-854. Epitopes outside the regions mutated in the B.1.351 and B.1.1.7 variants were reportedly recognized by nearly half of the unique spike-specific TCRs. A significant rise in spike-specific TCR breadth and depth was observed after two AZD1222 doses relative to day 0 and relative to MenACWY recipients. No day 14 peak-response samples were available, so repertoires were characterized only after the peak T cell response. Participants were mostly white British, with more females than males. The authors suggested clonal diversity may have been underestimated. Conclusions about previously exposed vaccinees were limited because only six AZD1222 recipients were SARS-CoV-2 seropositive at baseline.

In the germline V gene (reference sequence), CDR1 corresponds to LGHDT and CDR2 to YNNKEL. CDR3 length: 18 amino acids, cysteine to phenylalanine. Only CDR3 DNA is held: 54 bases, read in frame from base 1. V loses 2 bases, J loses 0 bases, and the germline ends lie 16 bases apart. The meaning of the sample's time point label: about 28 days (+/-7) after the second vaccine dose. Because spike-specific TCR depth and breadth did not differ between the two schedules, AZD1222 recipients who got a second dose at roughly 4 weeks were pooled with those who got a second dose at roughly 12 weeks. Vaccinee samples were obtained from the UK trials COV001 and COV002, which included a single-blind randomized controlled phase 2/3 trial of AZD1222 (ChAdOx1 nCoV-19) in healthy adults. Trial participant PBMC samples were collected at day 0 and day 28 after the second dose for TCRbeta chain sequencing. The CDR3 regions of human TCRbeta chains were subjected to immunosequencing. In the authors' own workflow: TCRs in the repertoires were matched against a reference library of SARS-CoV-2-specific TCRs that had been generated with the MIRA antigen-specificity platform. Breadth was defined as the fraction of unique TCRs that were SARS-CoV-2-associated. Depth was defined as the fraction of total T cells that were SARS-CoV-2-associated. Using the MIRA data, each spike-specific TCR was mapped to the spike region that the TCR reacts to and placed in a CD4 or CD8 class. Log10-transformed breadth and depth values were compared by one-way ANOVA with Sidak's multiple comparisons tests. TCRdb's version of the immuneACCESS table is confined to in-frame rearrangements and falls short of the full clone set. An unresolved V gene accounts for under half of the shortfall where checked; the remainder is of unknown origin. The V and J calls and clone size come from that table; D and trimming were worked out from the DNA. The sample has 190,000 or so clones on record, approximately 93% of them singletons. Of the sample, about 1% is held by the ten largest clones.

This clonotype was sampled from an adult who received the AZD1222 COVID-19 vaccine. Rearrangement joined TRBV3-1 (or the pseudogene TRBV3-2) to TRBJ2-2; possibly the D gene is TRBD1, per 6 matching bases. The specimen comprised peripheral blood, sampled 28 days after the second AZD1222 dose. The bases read TGTGCCAGCAGCCAATCCTCCCCGGACAGCGCGAACACCGGGGAGCTGTTTTTT. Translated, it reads CASSQSSPDSANTGELFF.